One sample yielded the 17 T cell receptor beta chains listed below, sequenced in a study of a mutant IDH1 vaccine in newly diagnosed glioma. Described time point: week 11, during vaccination. Doses of 300 ug of mutant IDH1 20-mer peptide were given with topical imiquimod. Their specific antigens are unknown. Assay used: immunoSEQ multiplex PCR; TCRdb lists only in-frame clones, some missing. The sample includes some 120,000 clones, over 75% seen only once; the top ten take 4.5% to 7%. Material: PBMCs, obtained from a glioma patient whose treatment included an IDH1 peptide vaccine. The receptors come from a man aged 40-49 years with glioma.

The CDR3 reads CASNGRLAGSYNEQFF. Here the CDR3 DNA reads TGTGCCAGCAACGGTCGGCTAGCCGGCTCCTACAATGAGCAGTTCTTC. This chain connects TRBV7-9 to TRBJ2-1; maybe TRBD2 (5 bases). The V gene's germline CDR1 is SEHNR and CDR2 FQNEAQ (reference sequence). The CDR3 contains 16 residues. V was pared by 7 bases and J by 0 bases, with 16 bases between.

This rearrangement joins TRBV7-9 to TRBJ2-3; possibly TRBD2 for D (6 bases). V was pared by 3 bases and J by 1 base, with 11 bases between. CDR3 size: 15 residues. Germline V gives CDR1 SEHNR, CDR2 FQNEAQ (reference sequence). The CDR3 spells CASSFRRGGTDTQYF. For the CDR3, the DNA is TGTGCCAGCAGCTTCCGGCGGGGCGGCACAGATACGCAGTATTTT.

J is TRBJ2-3 and V is TRBV7-2, with 11 bases matching TRBD2. CDR3 size: 15 residues. V was pared by 5 bases and J by 7 bases, with 8 bases of the junction left unmatched. In germline, CDR1 is SGHTA, CDR2 FQGNSA. The CDR3 loop is CASSRGGTSGHTQYF. The CDR3 DNA sequence: TGTGCCAGCAGCCGCGGCGGGACTAGCGGCCATACGCAGTATTTT.

The gene calls are TRBV6-5 and TRBJ1-1; D remains ambiguous. Germline CDR1 reads MNHEY; CDR2 reads SVGAGI. This CDR3 has 13 amino acids. V was cut by 7 bases and J by 3 bases, with 12 bases left in between. DNA of the CDR3: TGTGCCAGCAAGGGTGGAGAGTACACTGAAGCTTTCTTT. Protein product: CASKGGEYTEAFF.

The chain combines TRBV27 with TRBJ2-5; 7 nucleotides match TRBD1. Per germline, CDR1 MNHEY and CDR2 SMNVEV (reference sequence). J lost 4 bases, V lost 6 bases, and 5 bases had no gene match. The CDR3 covers 13 residues. For the CDR3, the DNA is TGTGCCAGCAGCGACAGGGTTGGAGAGACCCAGTACTTC. Its protein is CASSDRVGETQYF.

The chain uses TRBV5-1 and TRBJ2-1, with TRBD1 identical over 12 bases. CDR1 and CDR2 from the germline V gene are SGHRS and YFSETQ. CDR3 length equals 16 residues. With 2 bases clipped from V and 7 bases from J, the junction kept 7 bases outside the gene matches. The CDR3 protein is CASSFIGTGGRNEQFF. The CDR3 DNA reads TGCGCCAGCAGCTTTATCGGGACAGGGGGCCGGAATGAGCAGTTCTTC.

This chain joins TRBV4-3 and TRBJ1-2, with D perhaps matching TRBD1 (6 bases). The V end was cut by 2 bases, the J end by 5 bases, with 12 bases between. The CDR3 has 14 residues. Germline V gene lookup returns CDR1 LGHNA and CDR2 YSLEER. The chain's CDR3 is CASSQLGGGYGYTF. The CDR3 DNA sequence: TGCGCCAGCAGCCAACTAGGAGGGGGGTATGGCTACACCTTC.

The CDR3 spells CASGLGPRNYEQYF. As DNA, the CDR3 is TGTGCTAGTGGTTTGGGGCCCCGCAACTACGAGCAGTACTTC. The chain recombines TRBV12-5 with TRBJ2-7; no clear D. Between the trimmed V and J ends, which lost 1 base and 3 bases, there was a span of 10 bases. Looked up from germline, CDR1 is LGHNT and CDR2 is FRNRAP. The CDR3 is 14 amino acids.

J is TRBJ1-2 and V is TRBV10-3; D is unclear. V was cut by 7 bases and J by 8 bases, with 20 bases left in between. CDR3 length: 14 amino acids. Germline values: CDR1 ENHRY, CDR2 SYGVKD. CDR3 protein: CAITDRTGWEGYTF. The CDR3 nucleotides are TGTGCCATCACCGACCGGACGGGCTGGGAGGGCTACACCTTC.

The chain links TRBV5-1 to TRBJ2-2; no clear D gene. This CDR3 spans 13 amino acids. CDR1 and CDR2 from the germline V gene are SGHRS and YFSETQ. V dropped 1 base and J dropped 5 bases, with 6 bases sitting between them. The CDR3 DNA sequence: TGCGCCAGCAGCTTGATGGGGACCGGGGAGCTGTTTTTT. Translation: CASSLMGTGELFF.

This sequence joins TRBV18 and TRBJ1-1, with D hard to call. V was pared by 5 bases and J by 5 bases, with 15 bases between. This CDR3 is 14 amino acids long. The germline gives CDR1 KGHSH, CDR2 LQKENI. Here the CDR3 DNA reads TGTGCCAGCTCATTTGGGAGTGTGAGAACTGAAGCTTTCTTT. Translating it yields CASSFGSVRTEAFF.

This chain joins TRBV5-1 and TRBJ1-2, with D maybe TRBD1 (6 bases). V lost 5 bases and J lost 8, with 22 bases in between. This CDR3 is 15 amino acids long. The germline V gene encodes CDR1 SGHRS and CDR2 YFSETQ. CDR3 bases: TGCGCCAGCAGTCAGACCAGGGGTGCCTCTATAGGCTACACCTTC. This encodes CASSQTRGASIGYTF.

The chain carries TRBV7-9 and TRBJ1-4, with 7 bases identical to TRBD1. This CDR3 spans 16 amino acids. Looked up from germline, CDR1 is SEHNR and CDR2 is FQNEAQ (reference sequence). The V segment lost 1 base and the J segment 8 bases; nucleotides outside the gene matches: 10. Written as DNA, the CDR3 is TGTGCCAGCAGCTTAGAGGGGGCAGGGGGAGGAGAAAAACTGTTTTTT. It translates to CASSLEGAGGGEKLFF.

The genes are TRBV19 and TRBJ1-5; 9 bases align to TRBD1. The CDR3 runs to 15 residues. The V and J ends lost 0 bases and 9 bases, in that order; junction bases with no gene match: 6. Germline assignment: CDR1 LNHDA and CDR2 SQIVND (reference sequence). CDR3 sequence reads: CASSIEDRGLRPQHF. The CDR3 DNA follows: TGTGCCAGTAGTATAGAGGACAGGGGTTTACGGCCCCAGCATTTT.

The chain links TRBV5-4 to TRBJ2-7; D is perhaps TRBD2 (5 bases). V lost 2 bases, J lost 0 bases, and 9 bases lay in between. The CDR3 consists of 14 residues. Germline values: CDR1 SGHNT, CDR2 YYREEE (reference sequence). CDR3 loop: CASSFAGNSYEQYF. The CDR3 nucleotides read TGTGCCAGCAGCTTCGCCGGGAACTCCTACGAGCAGTACTTC.

The gene calls are TRBV5-6 and TRBJ2-7, with a possible D match to TRBD2 (6 bases). Trimming left V 2 bases short and J 2 bases short, with 8 bases between. Germline CDR1 and CDR2: SGHDT and YYEEEE. The CDR3 contains 13 residues. The CDR3 DNA follows: TGTGCCAGCAGCTTTAGCGGTGCCTACGAGCAGTACTTC. The encoded protein is CASSFSGAYEQYF. The full variable domain, in which reference TRBV5-6 and TRBJ2-7 provide the parts outside the CDR3, is DAGVTQSPTHLIKTRGQQVTLRCSPKSGHDTVSWYQQALGQGPQFIFQYYEEEERQRGNFPDRFSGHQFPNYSSELNVNALLLGDSALYLCASSFSGAYEQYFGPGTRLTVT.

V and J are TRBV28 and TRBJ2-5; 9 positions agree with TRBD1. The CDR3 is 15 amino acids. Germline V CDR1 and CDR2: MDHEN, SYDVKM. J was trimmed by 5 bases and V by 6 bases; bases with no gene match: 10. The CDR3: CASRPTGGALETQYF. CDR3 nucleotides: TGTGCCAGCAGACCTACAGGGGGCGCGTTGGAGACCCAGTACTTC.